This entry features one T cell receptor beta chain sequence. The data were obtained in a study of T cell changes during pregnancy in multiple sclerosis. The assay was immunoSEQ multiplex PCR, and TCRdb's table has in-frame clones only and misses some. Among approximately 100,000 clones listed, around 94% were seen once. Germline CDR1 and CDR2: SGHRS and YFSETQ. V was cut by 0 bases and J by 4 bases, with 7 bases left in between. The CDR3 has 14 amino acids. The receptor's source is a female donor with multiple sclerosis, enrolled in a pregnancy study. The specimen comprised peripheral blood, sampled in the second trimester of pregnancy. The chain has TRBV5-1 and TRBJ2-2; D is possibly TRBD1 (5 bases). This CDR3 reads CASSLGGLTGELFF. CDR3 coding DNA: TGCGCCAGCAGCTTGGGGGGCCTCACCGGGGAGCTGTTTTTT.